The table lists the clone carrying this TCR beta chain with a few counts. Its antigen is not known. One end of the junction does not line up with germline, which may come from a read error. The template for TCR beta VDJ and CDR3 sequence profiling was genomic DNA. TCRdb itself ran the reads through MiXCR, one entry per CDR3 protein. This sample has 130,000 or so distinct CDR3 sequences, with 55% to 70% found just once. Individuals selected for sequencing had exhibited CD8+CD57+ cell expansion on flow cytometry. All participating patients were living with severe acquired aplastic anemia. Blood samples were obtained from patients who had received no prior therapy. The data originate from a study of CD8+CD57+ T cells in acquired aplastic anemia. Study-wide results and limits: Patients and controls turned out to have 25 to 30 CD8+ CDR3 sequences in common.

Sequencing was performed on sorted CD4+, CD8+, or CD8+CD57+ T cells (not recorded which) from PBMCs. This clonotype was obtained from a human donor with aplastic anemia.

CDR3 protein: CATSDRTGYQPQHF. Written as DNA, the CDR3 is TGTGCCACCAGTGACCGGACAGGGTATCAGCCTCAGCATTTT. This chain links TRBV24-1 with TRBJ1-5, with 8 bases identical to TRBD1. The CDR3 runs 14 residues. Germline V gene sequence: CDR1 KGHDR, CDR2 SFDVKD.